The entry below gives a single TCR beta chain sequence along with its context. The repertoire was sequenced with immunoSEQ multiplex PCR; TCRdb's copy has only in-frame clones and lacks some. The repertoire includes 60,000 to 75,000 clones, almost 90% of them detected once, and approximately 0.86% sits in the top ten. The sample is drawn from a study of OX40 agonist ivuxolimab in advanced cancers. The source is an adult with an advanced solid tumor such as melanoma, head and neck, liver or kidney cancer. Specimen: CD4+ or CD8+ T cells sorted from blood, collected in a trial of the OX40 agonist ivuxolimab.

In nucleotides, the CDR3 is TGTGCCTGGATTCGGCCGTGGGCTAGCGGTTACAATGAGCAGTTCTTC. This codes for CAWIRPWASGYNEQFF. The chain is built from TRBV30 and TRBJ2-1; 7 positions agree with TRBD2. Looked up from germline, CDR1 is GTSNPN and CDR2 is SVGIG (reference sequence). The ends lost 4 bases at V and 4 bases at J; junction bases unmatched: 13. The CDR3 covers 16 residues.